The 25 T cell receptor beta chains below all came from one sample that was sequenced in a study of blood T cell repertoires in COVID-19. Using immunoSEQ multiplex PCR, the repertoire was profiled, and TCRdb retains in-frame clones only, with some absent. The sample yields around 63,000 clones, approximately 90% seen once. Specimen: peripheral blood. The receptors were sampled from a woman aged 55-69 years with acute or convalescent COVID-19.

This clone turned up a few times. Relative to the germline gene, one junction end is altered; a read error may explain this. The chain employs TRBV20-1 and TRBJ2-2, with 7 positions matching TRBD2. The CDR3 length is 15 residues. The germline CDR1 and CDR2 sequences are DFQATT and SNEGSKA (reference sequence). Here the CDR3 reads CSTSGRVANTGELFF. In DNA, the CDR3 is TGCAGTACTAGTGGGAGGGTTGCGAACACCGGGGAGCTGTTTTTT.

The chain employs TRBV5-1 and TRBJ2-1; the match to TRBD1 covers 9 bases. Germline CDR1 reads SGHRS; CDR2 reads YFSETQ. This CDR3 has 16 amino acids. The V gene end was trimmed by 7 bases and the J gene end by 1 base; junction bases not matched to a gene: 9. The CDR3 loop is CASQDRGFLSYNEQFF. The CDR3 DNA is TGCGCCAGCCAGGACAGGGGCTTTCTTTCCTACAATGAGCAGTTCTTC. Full variable domain (rest looked up from reference TRBV5-1 and TRBJ2-1): KAGVTQTPRYLIKTRGQQVTLSCSPISGHRSVSWYQQTPGQGLQFLFEYFSETQRNKGNFPGRFSGRQFSNSRSEMNVSTLELGDSALYLCASQDRGFLSYNEQFFGPGTRLTVL.

The chain links TRBV7-3 to TRBJ2-3; D may be TRBD2 (6 bases). Germline loops: CDR1 SGHTA, CDR2 FQGTGA. The CDR3 is made up of 15 amino acids. Trimming left V 2 bases short and J 1 base short, with 10 bases between. Here the CDR3 reads CASSLGLTRTDTQYF. In nucleotides, the CDR3 is TGTGCCAGCAGCTTAGGACTAACCCGCACAGATACGCAGTATTTT.

The chain is built from TRBV6-6 and TRBJ1-3; D is ambiguous. Germline assignment: CDR1 MNHNY and CDR2 SVGAGI (reference sequence). Trimming took off 7 bases at V and 2 bases at J, with 12 bases between the two ends. The CDR3 totals 14 residues. This CDR3 is CASTPSPAGNTIYF. DNA for the CDR3: TGTGCCAGCACCCCCTCCCCCGCTGGAAACACCATATATTTT.

The chain joins TRBV7-9 to TRBJ2-5, with D possibly matching TRBD1 (6 bases). The V end lost 2 bases, the J end lost 1 base, and 11 bases lay between the germline ends. The CDR3 sequence is 15 residues long. Germline CDR1 reads SEHNR; CDR2 reads FQNEAQ (reference sequence). The CDR3 loop reads CASSLIQGSQETQYF. The CDR3, as DNA: TGTGCCAGCAGCTTAATCCAGGGGAGCCAAGAGACCCAGTACTTC.

This clone was recorded once. The chain joins TRBV30 to TRBJ1-1, with a possible D match to TRBD1 (5 bases). Germline CDR1 and CDR2: GTSNPN and SVGIG (reference sequence). The CDR3 totals 11 residues. Trimming left V 0 bases short and J 7 bases short, with 6 bases between. CDR3 nucleotide sequence: TGTGCCTGGAGTGTAAGGGGTGAAGCTTTCTTT. Amino acids: CAWSVRGEAFF.

J is TRBJ1-2 and V is TRBV6-5; 9 bases match TRBD1. From germline, CDR1 is MNHEY and CDR2 SVGAGI. With 10 bases clipped from V and 8 bases from J, the junction kept 11 bases outside the gene matches. The length of the CDR3 is 13 residues. The CDR3 reads CAITGTGHLGYTF. Written as DNA, the CDR3 is TGTGCCATCACCGGGACAGGGCACTTGGGCTACACCTTC.

The rearrangement links TRBV19 to TRBJ1-1; D possibly corresponds to TRBD1 (6 bases). Trimming shortened V by 7 bases and J by 4 bases, and 13 bases separated the two germline ends. This CDR3 region has 13 residues. The germline CDR1 and CDR2 sequences are LNHDA and SQIVND (reference sequence). The CDR3 bases are TGTGCCAGTACAATGTCCAGGGGCACTGAAGCTTTCTTT. Residues: CASTMSRGTEAFF.

J is TRBJ1-1 and V is TRBV6-1, with D possibly matching TRBD1 (5 bases). Trimming took off 2 bases at V and 9 bases at J, with 16 bases between the two ends. The germline gives CDR1 MNHNS, CDR2 SASEGT. There are 14 residues in the CDR3. In DNA, the CDR3 is TGTGCCAGCAGTGAATATGCAGTAGGGGCGAAAGCTTTCTTT. This sequence encodes CASSEYAVGAKAFF.

The V and J genes are TRBV28 and TRBJ2-1; the match to TRBD1 covers 11 bases. Germline CDR1 MDHEN, CDR2 SYDVKM. The CDR3 is made up of 15 amino acids. V trimming: 2 bases; J trimming: 8 bases; junction bases outside the gene matches: 5. CDR3: CASSLEDRGLDEQFF. DNA of the CDR3: TGTGCCAGCAGTTTAGAGGACAGGGGGCTGGATGAGCAGTTCTTC.

The chain uses TRBV15 and TRBJ2-1; no firm D call. The CDR3 runs 13 residues. The germline V gene encodes CDR1 LNHNV and CDR2 YYDKDF (reference sequence). V lost 2 bases and J lost 7, with 9 bases in between. CDR3 in DNA: TGTGCCACCAGCAGACCTTATAGAAATGAGCAGTTCTTC. It specifies CATSRPYRNEQFF.

The rearrangement joins TRBV19 to TRBJ2-5, with 7 bases fitting TRBD1. Germline V gene data show CDR1 as LNHDA and CDR2 as SQIVND (reference sequence). This CDR3 contains 13 residues. The V and J ends lost 7 bases and 0 bases, in that order; junction bases with no gene match: 2. The CDR3 reads CASMGQYQETQYF. The CDR3 coding sequence is TGTGCCAGTATGGGACAGTACCAAGAGACCCAGTACTTC. The variable domain in full, completed from reference TRBV19 and TRBJ2-5, reads DGGITQSPKYLFRKEGQNVTLSCEQNLNHDAMYWYRQDPGQGLRLIYYSQIVNDFQKGDIAEGYSVSREKKESFPLTVTSAQKNPTAFYLCASMGQYQETQYFGPGTRLLVL.

V is TRBV9 and J is TRBJ2-5, with 8 bases identical to TRBD1. Trimming cost V 0 bases and J 5 bases; bases outside gene matches: 6. There are 15 residues in the CDR3. From germline, CDR1 is SGDLS and CDR2 YYNGEE. The CDR3 region has the DNA TGTGCCAGCAGCGTAGCAGCAGGGGGCCGTGAGACCCAGTACTTC. It encodes CASSVAAGGRETQYF.

J is TRBJ1-1 and V is TRBV14; no reliable D call. The CDR3 has 13 residues. Trimming took off 1 base at V and 5 bases at J, with 8 bases between the two ends. Germline assignment: CDR1 SGHDN and CDR2 FVKESK. The CDR3 DNA reads as TGTGCCAGCAGCCAAGTTAGAGGGACTGAAGCTTTCTTT. It is translated as CASSQVRGTEAFF. The full variable domain, with the rest looked up from reference TRBV14 and TRBJ1-1, is EAGVTQFPSHSVIEKGQTVTLRCDPISGHDNLYWYRRVMGKEIKFLLHFVKESKQDESGMPNNRFLAERTGGTYSTLKVQPAELEDSGVYFCASSQVRGTEAFFGQGTRLTVV.

V and J are TRBV4-1 and TRBJ2-3, with 10 bases identical to TRBD2. V shed 2 bases, J shed 13 bases, and the junction held 6 bases outside the gene matches. The germline V gene has CDR1 MGHRA and CDR2 YSYEKL. The CDR3 has 13 residues. Written as DNA, the CDR3 is TGCGCCAGCAGCCAACTAGCGGGGGCCAGCAAGTATTTT. Protein sequence: CASSQLAGASKYF.

This sequence joins TRBV24-1 and TRBJ2-7, with D perhaps TRBD1 (6 bases). This CDR3 is 13 amino acids long. The ends were cut back, 9 bases at V and 5 bases at J, with 16 bases in the middle. Germline CDR1 reads KGHDR; CDR2 reads SFDVKD. The CDR3 is CATPVKGDHEQYV. CDR3 nucleotide sequence: TGTGCCACCCCAGTTAAGGGGGACCACGAGCAGTACGTC.

CDR3 DNA sequence: TGTGCCAGCAGCTTGGCCGCAGTCTCTGGAAACACCATATATTTT. Encoded protein: CASSLAAVSGNTIYF. V gene TRBV5-6 combines with J gene TRBJ1-3; no reliable D call. V lost 0 bases and J 0 bases, leaving 7 bases between the germline ends. CDR3 size: 15 residues. Germline CDR1 SGHDT, CDR2 YYEEEE.

The chain links TRBV7-2 to TRBJ2-3; the D is unclear. Germline V lookup: CDR1 SGHTA, CDR2 FQGNSA. This CDR3 contains 14 residues. Trimming cost V 5 bases and J 4 bases, with 13 bases left between them. The CDR3: CASSPEVMADTQYF. The CDR3 DNA is TGTGCCAGCAGCCCAGAGGTGATGGCAGATACGCAGTATTTT. The full variable domain, rest sourced from reference TRBV7-2 and TRBJ2-3, is GAGVSQSPSNKVTEKGKDVELRCDPISGHTALYWYRQSLGQGLEFLIYFQGNSAPDKSGLPSDRFSAERTGGSVSTLTIQRTQQEDSAVYLCASSPEVMADTQYFGPGTRLTVL.

The chain carries TRBV6-4 and TRBJ1-1; D uncertain. This CDR3 contains 11 residues. Germline V gives CDR1 MRHNA, CDR2 SNTAGT. V lost 3 bases to trimming and J lost 14 bases, with 13 bases between them. The CDR3, as DNA: TGTGCCAGCAGTGAATTTATGACTTCATTCTTT. Translating gives CASSEFMTSFF.

V gene TRBV10-2 combines with J gene TRBJ2-3; 8 bases map to TRBD2. Germline CDR1 and CDR2: WSHSY and SAAADI. V lost 8 bases to trimming and J lost 1 base; unmatched junction nucleotides: 8. The CDR3 length is 15 residues. This CDR3 reads CASAPLSGGTDTQYF. The CDR3 DNA reads TGCGCCAGCGCTCCCCTTAGCGGGGGCACAGATACGCAGTATTTT.

The genes are TRBV28 and TRBJ1-4, with no clear D. Germline V lookup: CDR1 MDHEN, CDR2 SYDVKM. This CDR3 spans 12 amino acids. The V end was cut by 6 bases, the J end by 11 bases, with 13 bases between. CDR3 sequence reads: CASRDISEKLFF. DNA for the CDR3: TGTGCCAGCAGGGATATAAGCGAGAAACTGTTTTTT.

The chain carries TRBV19 and TRBJ2-2; maybe TRBD1 (5 bases). Trimming removed 5 bases at V and 0 bases at J, with 10 bases between. Germline V gives CDR1 LNHDA, CDR2 SQIVND (reference sequence). The CDR3 spans 15 residues. The CDR3 here is CASSAQVANTGELFF. In DNA form, the CDR3 reads TGTGCCAGTAGTGCACAGGTCGCGAACACCGGGGAGCTGTTTTTT.

This clone turned up a few times. This chain connects TRBV7-9 to TRBJ2-1; the match to TRBD2 covers 10 bases. The V gene's germline CDR1 is SEHNR and CDR2 FQNEAQ (reference sequence). The trim removed 4 bases at V and 0 bases at J, leaving 9 bases unmatched. The CDR3 spans 18 residues. The CDR3 is CASSSVRASGSSYNEQFF. CDR3 coding DNA: TGTGCCAGCAGCTCCGTCCGGGCTAGCGGGAGCTCCTACAATGAGCAGTTCTTC.

V and J are TRBV6-6 and TRBJ1-2, with a weak D call TRBD1 (5 bases). The CDR3 is 12 amino acids. Trimming left V 6 bases short and J 3 bases short, with 8 bases between. Germline loops: CDR1 MNHNY, CDR2 SVGAGI (reference sequence). CDR3 amino acids: CASSSGYYGYTF. The CDR3 bases are TGTGCCAGCAGCTCAGGGTACTATGGCTACACCTTC.

A single count supports this clone. V and J are TRBV18 and TRBJ1-6; 11 bases map to TRBD1. Trimming took 5 bases from V and 14 from J; bases not matched to a gene: 14. In germline, CDR1 is KGHSH, CDR2 LQKENI. The CDR3 runs 16 residues. CDR3 nucleotide sequence: TGTGCCAGCTCAAGCGGACAGGGGGCAATTCATGTATCCCTCCACTTT. Its translation: CASSSGQGAIHVSLHF.